This TCR beta chain was profiled in a study of cytomegalovirus exposure and HLA in healthy donors. Study observations and caveats: A later analysis showed that HLA-associated TCR beta chains had undergone more clonal expansion than equally common others. Researchers reportedly found TCR beta sequences accurately predicted most subjects' HLA-A and HLA-B alleles.

Amplification used 60 Vbeta primers and 13 Jbeta primers. TCRdb's copy holds only in-frame clones and misses some; the assay was immunoSEQ multiplex PCR. The sample yields approximately 150,000 clones, approximately 70% seen once. This CDR3 has 14 amino acids. Trimming left V 6 bases short and J 2 bases short, with 13 bases between. Germline V gene sequence: CDR1 MGHDK, CDR2 SYGVNS. Remarks on this clone: Its matching antigen is unknown.

V and J are TRBV25-1 and TRBJ1-2; D ambiguous. The sequence was obtained from a woman in her fifties or sixties in good health and CMV-seronegative. Source material: PBMCs. CDR3 sequence: CASSSAGKNYGYTF. In DNA form, the CDR3 reads TGTGCCAGCAGCTCCGCGGGTAAAAACTATGGCTACACCTTC.